Here is one T cell receptor (beta chain) with its context. What it recognizes is unknown. This record comes from a study of cytomegalovirus exposure and HLA in healthy donors. Using immunoSEQ multiplex PCR, the repertoire was profiled, and TCRdb retains in-frame clones only, with some absent. The table has about 200,000 clones, about 79% seen once. Notes on the study in general: Altogether, 150 to 200 TCR beta chains were recorded as cytomegalovirus-associated.

The CDR3 runs to 13 residues. Germline V gene data show CDR1 as SEHNR and CDR2 as FQNEAQ (reference sequence). V was clipped by 5 bases and J by 3 bases, with 10 bases between them. Sequencing was performed on PBMCs. The rearrangement links TRBV7-9 to TRBJ1-2, with unresolved D. This receptor was obtained from a woman in her twenties or thirties in good health and CMV-seropositive. CDR3 in DNA: TGTGCCAGCAGCCTAGACTATTACTATGGCTACACCTTC. Translated: CASSLDYYYGYTF.